The clone carrying this T cell receptor beta chain was recorded only once. The data were taken from a study of blood T cell repertoires in COVID-19. Per the authors' pipeline: Amplification of reference gene primers was used by the study to estimate nucleated cell counts. Some clones are missing from TCRdb's copy, which holds only in-frame ones; the method was immunoSEQ multiplex PCR. Clonal size and the V and J genes are those of that table, whereas D and trimming came from the DNA. The sample yields roughly 270,000 clones, approximately 88% seen once. Germline V lookup: CDR1 KGHSH, CDR2 LQKENI. The V end was cut by 2 bases, the J end by 1 base, with 12 bases between. This CDR3 has 15 residues.

The chain combines TRBV18 with TRBJ2-7; D perhaps matches TRBD1 (6 bases). The sequenced material came from peripheral blood. This clonotype was sampled from a man between 18 and 29 years old with active or convalescent COVID-19. The CDR3 DNA reads as TGTGCCAGCTCACCAGTGGAGGACAGTTCCTACGAGCAGTACTTC. Translation gives CASSPVEDSSYEQYF.